What follows describes a single TCR beta chain. This sample is drawn from a study of technical replicates of blood from a few donors. This table comes from immunoSEQ multiplex PCR, and its TCRdb copy is limited to in-frame clones, with some not included. The sample holds tens of thousands of clones, more than 85% seen once. The germline V gene encodes CDR1 SGHTA and CDR2 FQGNSA. The CDR3 is made up of 13 amino acids. The ends were cut back, 4 bases at V and 7 bases at J, with 14 bases in the middle. This receptor was taken from a human donor in good health. Some clones in this sample may be carry-over from other donors' samples. Sequencing used PBMCs. The chain is built from TRBV7-2 and TRBJ2-7; a weak D match, TRBD2 (5 bases). For the CDR3, the DNA is TGTGCCAGCAGCTCCGTGGTGGGGAGAGAGCAGTACTTC. It codes for CASSSVVGREQYF. The whole variable domain, remainder taken from reference TRBV7-2 and TRBJ2-7, is GAGVSQSPSNKVTEKGKDVELRCDPISGHTALYWYRQSLGQGLEFLIYFQGNSAPDKSGLPSDRFSAERTGGSVSTLTIQRTQQEDSAVYLCASSSVVGREQYFGPGTRLTVT.